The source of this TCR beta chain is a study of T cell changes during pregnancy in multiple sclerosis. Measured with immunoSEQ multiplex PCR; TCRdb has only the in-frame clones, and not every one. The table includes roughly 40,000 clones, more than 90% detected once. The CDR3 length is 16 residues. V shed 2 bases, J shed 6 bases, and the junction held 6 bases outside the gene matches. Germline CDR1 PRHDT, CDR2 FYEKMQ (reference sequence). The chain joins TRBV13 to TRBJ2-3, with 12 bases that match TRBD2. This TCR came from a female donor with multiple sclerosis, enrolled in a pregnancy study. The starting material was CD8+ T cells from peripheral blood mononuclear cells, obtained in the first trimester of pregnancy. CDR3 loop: CASSLTLAGGTDTQYF. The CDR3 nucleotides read TGTGCCAGCAGCTTAACTCTAGCGGGGGGGACTGATACGCAGTATTTT.